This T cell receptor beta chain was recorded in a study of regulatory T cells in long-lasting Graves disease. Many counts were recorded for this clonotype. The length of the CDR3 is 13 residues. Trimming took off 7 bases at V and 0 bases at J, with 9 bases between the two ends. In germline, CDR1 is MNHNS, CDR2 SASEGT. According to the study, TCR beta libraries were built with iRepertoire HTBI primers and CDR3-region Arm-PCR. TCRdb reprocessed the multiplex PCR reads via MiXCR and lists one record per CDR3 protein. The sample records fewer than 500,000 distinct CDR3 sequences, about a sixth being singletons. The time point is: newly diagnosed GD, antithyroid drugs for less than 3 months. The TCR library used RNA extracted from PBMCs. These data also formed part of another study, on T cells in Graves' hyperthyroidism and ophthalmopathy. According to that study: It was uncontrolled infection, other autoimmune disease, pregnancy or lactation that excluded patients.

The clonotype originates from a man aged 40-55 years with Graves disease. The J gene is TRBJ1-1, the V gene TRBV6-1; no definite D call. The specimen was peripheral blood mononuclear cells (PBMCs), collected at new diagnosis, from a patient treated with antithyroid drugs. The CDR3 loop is CASNGPLNTEAFF. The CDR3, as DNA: TGTGCCAGCAATGGACCGCTGAACACTGAAGCTTTCTTT.